Shown below are 17 T cell receptor beta chains from a single sample sequenced in a study of STAT5B mutations in CD4+ large granular lymphocyte leukemia. TCRdb's table, derived via immunoSEQ multiplex PCR, lists solely in-frame clones and lacks some. The table records tens of thousands of clones, 60% to 80% of them present only once. Sequencing used CD4+ T cells from blood buffy coats. Source of these receptors: a human donor in good health.

The V call is TRBV6-5, the J call TRBJ1-4, with a weak D call TRBD1 (5 bases). CDR3 length equals 16 residues. The germline V and J ends were trimmed by 3 bases and 0 bases, with 11 bases remaining between them. Germline CDR1 reads MNHEY; CDR2 reads SVGAGI. For the CDR3, the DNA is TGTGCCAGCAGTTATTCCGGGACCGCAACTAATGAAAAACTGTTTTTT. It is translated as CASSYSGTATNEKLFF.

A few counts support this clone. This rearrangement joins TRBV19 to TRBJ2-1; 8 bases match TRBD2. The CDR3 is made up of 13 amino acids. V lost 3 bases and J lost 15; bases outside the gene matches: 10. Germline V gene lookup returns CDR1 LNHDA and CDR2 SQIVND (reference sequence). The CDR3 sequence: CASSMGLEGGWFF. In DNA, the CDR3 is TGTGCCAGTAGTATGGGACTAGAAGGGGGTTGGTTCTTC.

CDR3 in DNA: TGTGCCTGGGGAGGGGGGACTAGCATCGGGGAGCTGTTTTTT. Its translation is CAWGGGTSIGELFF. This chain joins TRBV30 and TRBJ2-2; the match to TRBD2 covers 9 bases. This CDR3 has 14 amino acids. The J segment lost 7 bases and the V segment lost 5 bases, leaving 8 bases of the junction unmatched. The germline CDR1 and CDR2 sequences are GTSNPN and SVGIG (reference sequence).

V is TRBV28 and J is TRBJ2-3; the D gene is possibly TRBD1 (6 bases). CDR1 and CDR2 from the germline V gene are MDHEN and SYDVKM. This CDR3 region has 13 residues. V was clipped by 6 bases and J by 6 bases, with 13 bases between them. The CDR3 DNA reads as TGTGCCAGCAGCTCGGGACAAGCCGATACGCAGTATTTT. Its protein is CASSSGQADTQYF.

There are a few counts of this clone. This chain uses TRBV7-9 with TRBJ2-2; 7 bases are a match to TRBD1. This CDR3 comprises 18 residues. Germline CDR1 SEHNR, CDR2 FQNEAQ (reference sequence). The ends lost 11 bases at V and 0 bases at J; junction bases unmatched: 18. The CDR3 DNA is TGTGCCGGTCGGGACAGCCGGGTGTCGGGTGCGAACACCGGGGAGCTGTTTTTT. It is translated as CAGRDSRVSGANTGELFF.

This chain links TRBV30 with TRBJ1-2; D may be TRBD1 (5 bases). Looked up from germline, CDR1 is GTSNPN and CDR2 is SVGIG (reference sequence). This CDR3 contains 12 residues. The CDR3 spells CVVGPRNYGYTF. The CDR3 DNA follows: TGTGTAGTGGGACCGAGAAACTATGGCTACACCTTC.

Here the CDR3 reads CSAATGTSSYNEQFF. CDR3 in DNA: TGCAGCGCCGCGACCGGGACTTCCTCCTACAATGAGCAGTTCTTC. The genes are TRBV29-1 and TRBJ2-1; TRBD2 is a possible D gene (6 bases). CDR1 and CDR2 from the germline V gene are SQVTM and ANQGSEA. The CDR3 consists of 15 residues. Trimming shortened V by 7 bases and J by 0 bases, and 16 bases separated the two germline ends.

The rearrangement joins TRBV7-2 to TRBJ2-7; D remains ambiguous. The V gene's germline CDR1 is SGHTA and CDR2 FQGNSA. Trimming took 7 bases from V and 5 from J, leaving 15 bases between them. The CDR3 runs to 13 residues. The CDR3 here is CASTVTPDHEQYF. The CDR3 bases are TGTGCCAGCACCGTAACCCCGGACCACGAGCAGTACTTC.

This chain uses TRBV9 with TRBJ2-2, with TRBD2 matching over 7 bases. This CDR3 comprises 16 residues. J gave up 1 base and V 0 bases, and 3 bases lay outside the gene matches. Looked up from germline, CDR1 is SGDLS and CDR2 is YYNGEE. CDR3 DNA: TGTGCCAGCAGCGTAGAGGCTAGCGGGAACACCGGGGAGCTGTTTTTT. Translated, it gives CASSVEASGNTGELFF.

The CDR3 reads CASSEGTGRPQHF. The DNA of the CDR3 is TGCGCCAGCAGTGAGGGGACGGGCCGGCCCCAGCATTTT. The chain couples TRBV10-1 to TRBJ1-5, with D possibly being TRBD1 (5 bases). The CDR3 is 13 residues long. The V end lost 2 bases, the J end lost 9 bases, and 11 bases lay between the germline ends. CDR1 is WNHNN and CDR2 is SYGVQD in the germline V gene (reference sequence).

The rearrangement joins TRBV6-1 to TRBJ1-4; D is undetermined. Trimming pared 8 bases from V and 7 bases from J, leaving 11 bases between. Germline V CDR1 and CDR2: MNHNS, SASEGT. The CDR3 runs 12 residues. The CDR3 DNA follows: TGTGCCAGCGGGCGAGGGTTTGAAAAACTGTTTTTT. Translated, it gives CASGRGFEKLFF.

The CDR3, as DNA: TGTGCCAGCAGTTCACAGCGAGTCTACACCTTC. Its translation is CASSSQRVYTF. The chain is built from TRBV6-5 and TRBJ1-2, with D hard to call. Trimming took off 4 bases at V and 10 bases at J, with 10 bases between the two ends. Germline assignment: CDR1 MNHEY and CDR2 SVGAGI. The CDR3 spans 11 residues.

CDR3 residues: CSAMSGDSQYF. The DNA of the CDR3 is TGCAGTGCTATGTCCGGTGATTCGCAGTATTTT. V usage is TRBV20-1 and J usage is TRBJ2-3; D is undetermined. Trimming shortened V by 4 bases and J by 10 bases, and 12 bases separated the two germline ends. The CDR3 extends over 11 amino acids. In germline, CDR1 is DFQATT, CDR2 SNEGSKA (reference sequence).

This chain connects TRBV27 to TRBJ2-1; TRBD1 might be the D (5 bases). Germline CDR1 reads MNHEY; CDR2 reads SMNVEV (reference sequence). Trimming took 3 bases from V and 5 from J, leaving 11 bases between them. The CDR3 contains 14 residues. The CDR3 DNA reads as TGTGCCAGCAGTTTCCTCAGGGCAAACAATGAGCAGTTCTTC. Amino acid sequence: CASSFLRANNEQFF.

The V call is TRBV29-1, the J call TRBJ2-1, with 10 bases aligning to TRBD1. This CDR3 spans 15 amino acids. Germline lookup yields CDR1 SQVTM and CDR2 ANQGSEA. The V segment lost 1 base and the J segment 1 base; nucleotides outside the gene matches: 1. This CDR3 is CSVEGQGASYNEQFF. The CDR3 region has the DNA TGCAGCGTTGAAGGACAGGGGGCTTCCTACAATGAGCAGTTCTTC.

This chain joins TRBV27 and TRBJ2-3, with D tentatively TRBD2 (6 bases). CDR3 size: 14 residues. CDR1 MNHEY and CDR2 SMNVEV come from the germline V gene (reference sequence). Trimming cost V 5 bases and J 7 bases, with 16 bases left between them. The CDR3 DNA is TGTGCCAGCAGTGCTGCGGGATCGAGAAATACGCAGTATTTT. Translation: CASSAAGSRNTQYF.

This clone was counted once. The rearrangement uses TRBV9 and TRBJ2-7; 10 nucleotides match TRBD2. With V trimmed by 7 bases and J by 7 bases, 5 bases remained unmatched. The V gene's germline CDR1 is SGDLS and CDR2 YYNGEE. CDR3 length: 12 amino acids. As DNA, the CDR3 is TGTGCCAGCGGAGTACTAGCGGGGGAGCAGTACTTC. It yields the protein CASGVLAGEQYF. The variable domain in full, completed from reference TRBV9 and TRBJ2-7, reads DSGVTQTPKHLITATGQRVTLRCSPRSGDLSVYWYQQSLDQGLQFLIQYYNGEERAKGNILERFSAQQFPDLHSELNLSSLELGDSALYFCASGVLAGEQYFGPGTRLTVT.